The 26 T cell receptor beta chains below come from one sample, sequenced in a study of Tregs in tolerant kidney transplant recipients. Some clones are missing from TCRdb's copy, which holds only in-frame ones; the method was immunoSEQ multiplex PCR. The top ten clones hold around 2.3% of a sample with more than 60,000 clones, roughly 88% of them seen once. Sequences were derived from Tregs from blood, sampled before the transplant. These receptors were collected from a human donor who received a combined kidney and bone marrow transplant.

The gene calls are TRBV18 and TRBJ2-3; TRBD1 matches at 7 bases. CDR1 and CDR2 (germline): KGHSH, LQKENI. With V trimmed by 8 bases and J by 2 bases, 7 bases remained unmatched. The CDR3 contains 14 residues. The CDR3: CASRTGSSTDTQYF. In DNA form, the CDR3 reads TGTGCCAGCAGGACAGGATCGTCCACAGATACGCAGTATTTT.

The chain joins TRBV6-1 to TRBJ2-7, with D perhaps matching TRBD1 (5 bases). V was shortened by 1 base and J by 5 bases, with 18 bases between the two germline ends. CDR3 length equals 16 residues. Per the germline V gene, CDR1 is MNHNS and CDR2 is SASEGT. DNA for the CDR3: TGTGCCAGCAGTGAAGTTGTCGGCAGGGTCGGCCACGAGCAGTACTTC. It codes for CASSEVVGRVGHEQYF.

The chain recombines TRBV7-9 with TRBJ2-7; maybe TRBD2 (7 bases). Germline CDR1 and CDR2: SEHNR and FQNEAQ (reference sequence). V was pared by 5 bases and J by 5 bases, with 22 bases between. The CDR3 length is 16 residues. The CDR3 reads CASSPFRGGGWDEQYF. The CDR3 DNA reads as TGTGCCAGCAGCCCTTTTCGGGGCGGGGGCTGGGACGAGCAGTACTTC.

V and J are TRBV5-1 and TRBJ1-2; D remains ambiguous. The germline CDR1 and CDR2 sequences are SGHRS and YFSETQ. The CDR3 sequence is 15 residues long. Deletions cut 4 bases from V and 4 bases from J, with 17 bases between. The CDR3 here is CASSRSDYLSYGYTF. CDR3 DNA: TGCGCCAGCAGCCGCTCGGACTATCTCTCCTATGGCTACACCTTC.

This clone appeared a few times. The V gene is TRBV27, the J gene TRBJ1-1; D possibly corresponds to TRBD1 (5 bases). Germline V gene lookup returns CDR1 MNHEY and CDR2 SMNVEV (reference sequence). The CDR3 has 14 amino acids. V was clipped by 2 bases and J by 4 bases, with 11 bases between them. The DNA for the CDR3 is TGTGCCAGCAGTTTACGCGACAGTGGCACTGAAGCTTTCTTT. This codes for CASSLRDSGTEAFF.

The CDR3 is CASSSYSGANVLTF. The CDR3 DNA reads as TGTGCCAGCAGTTCCTATTCTGGGGCCAACGTCCTGACTTTC. The rearrangement links TRBV27 to TRBJ2-6; D ambiguous. Germline V gene sequence: CDR1 MNHEY, CDR2 SMNVEV (reference sequence). Trimming took 4 bases from V and 1 from J, leaving 5 bases between them. The length of the CDR3 is 14 residues.

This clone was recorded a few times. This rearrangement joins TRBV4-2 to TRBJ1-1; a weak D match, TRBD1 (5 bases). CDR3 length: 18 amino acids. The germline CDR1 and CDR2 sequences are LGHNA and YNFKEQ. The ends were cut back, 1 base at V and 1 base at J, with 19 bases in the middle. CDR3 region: CASSQVLGRAPANTEAFF. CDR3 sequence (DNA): TGTGCCAGCAGCCAAGTCCTGGGCAGGGCGCCTGCGAACACTGAAGCTTTCTTT.

Here the CDR3 reads CAWNPRGIRNEQFF. For the CDR3, the DNA is TGTGCCTGGAACCCTAGGGGAATCAGGAATGAGCAGTTCTTC. The chain joins TRBV30 to TRBJ2-1, with D tentatively TRBD1 (5 bases). The CDR3 is 14 residues long. Trimming took 4 bases from V and 7 from J, leaving 17 bases between them. Looked up from germline, CDR1 is GTSNPN and CDR2 is SVGIG (reference sequence).

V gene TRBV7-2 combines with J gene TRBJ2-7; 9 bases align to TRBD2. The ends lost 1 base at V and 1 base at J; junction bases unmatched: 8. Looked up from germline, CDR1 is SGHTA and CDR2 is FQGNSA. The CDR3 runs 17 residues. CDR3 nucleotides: TGTGCCAGCAGCTTAGTGGGCACGCTAGCGGGGTCCTACGAGCAGTACTTC. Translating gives CASSLVGTLAGSYEQYF.

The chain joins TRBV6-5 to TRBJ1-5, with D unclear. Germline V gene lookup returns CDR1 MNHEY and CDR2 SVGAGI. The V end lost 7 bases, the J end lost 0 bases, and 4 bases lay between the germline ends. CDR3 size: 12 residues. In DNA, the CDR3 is TGTGCCAGCACCCATAGCAATCAGCCCCAGCATTTT. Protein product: CASTHSNQPQHF.

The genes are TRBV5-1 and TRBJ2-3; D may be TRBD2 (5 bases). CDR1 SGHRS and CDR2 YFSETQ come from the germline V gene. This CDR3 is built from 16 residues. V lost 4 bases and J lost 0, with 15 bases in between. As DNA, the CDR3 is TGCGCCAGCAGCCCCTCTAGCCTACCTAGCACAGATACGCAGTATTTT. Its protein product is CASSPSSLPSTDTQYF.

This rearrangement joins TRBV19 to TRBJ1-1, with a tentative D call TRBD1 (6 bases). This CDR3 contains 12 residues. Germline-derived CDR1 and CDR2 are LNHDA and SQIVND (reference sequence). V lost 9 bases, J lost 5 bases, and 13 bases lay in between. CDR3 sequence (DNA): TGTGCCAGCCGAGAGACAGGTACTGAAGCTTTCTTT. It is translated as CASRETGTEAFF.

This chain's CDR3 is CASSPDLQETQYF. The CDR3 region has the DNA TGTGCCAGTAGTCCGGACCTCCAAGAGACCCAGTACTTC. This rearrangement joins TRBV19 to TRBJ2-5, with D hard to call. The V end was cut by 5 bases, the J end by 1 base, with 8 bases between. The germline CDR1 and CDR2 sequences are LNHDA and SQIVND (reference sequence). This CDR3 region has 13 residues.

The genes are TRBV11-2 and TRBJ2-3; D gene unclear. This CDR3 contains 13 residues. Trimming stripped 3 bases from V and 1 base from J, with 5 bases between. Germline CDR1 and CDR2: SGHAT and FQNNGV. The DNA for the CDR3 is TGTGCCAGCAGCTTCCAGGGCACAGATACGCAGTATTTT. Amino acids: CASSFQGTDTQYF.

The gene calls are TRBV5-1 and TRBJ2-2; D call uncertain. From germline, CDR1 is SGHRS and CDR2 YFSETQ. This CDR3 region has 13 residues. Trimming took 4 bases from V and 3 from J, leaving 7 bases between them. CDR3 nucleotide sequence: TGCGCCAGCAGCAACCGGGACACCGGGGAGCTGTTTTTT. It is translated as CASSNRDTGELFF.

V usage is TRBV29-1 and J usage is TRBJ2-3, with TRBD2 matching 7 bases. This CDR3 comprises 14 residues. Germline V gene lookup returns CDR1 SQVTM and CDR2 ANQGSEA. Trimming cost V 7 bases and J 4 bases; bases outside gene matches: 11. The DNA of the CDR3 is TGCAGCGCCCTCCCCAGCGGGAAAGCAGATACGCAGTATTTT. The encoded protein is CSALPSGKADTQYF.

CDR3 sequence (DNA): TGTGCCAGCAGTAACAGTACCTTTCAGGGGAACACCATATATTTT. This codes for CASSNSTFQGNTIYF. The chain carries TRBV27 and TRBJ1-3; TRBD1 might be the D (6 bases). The V gene lost 5 bases and the J gene lost 7 bases, with 18 bases spanning the gap. The CDR3 runs 15 residues. CDR1 MNHEY and CDR2 SMNVEV come from the germline V gene (reference sequence).

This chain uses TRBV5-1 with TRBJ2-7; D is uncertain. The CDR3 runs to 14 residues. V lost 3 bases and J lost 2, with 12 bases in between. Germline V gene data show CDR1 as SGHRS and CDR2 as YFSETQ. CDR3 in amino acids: CASSSPSGPYEQYF. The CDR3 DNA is TGCGCCAGCAGCTCACCCTCGGGTCCCTACGAGCAGTACTTC.

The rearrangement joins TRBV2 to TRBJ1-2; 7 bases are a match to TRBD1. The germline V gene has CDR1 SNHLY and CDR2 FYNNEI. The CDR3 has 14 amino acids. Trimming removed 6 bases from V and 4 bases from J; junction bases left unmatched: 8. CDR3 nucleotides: TGTGCCAGCAGCGGGGACAGAAACTTCTATGGCTACACCTTC. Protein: CASSGDRNFYGYTF.

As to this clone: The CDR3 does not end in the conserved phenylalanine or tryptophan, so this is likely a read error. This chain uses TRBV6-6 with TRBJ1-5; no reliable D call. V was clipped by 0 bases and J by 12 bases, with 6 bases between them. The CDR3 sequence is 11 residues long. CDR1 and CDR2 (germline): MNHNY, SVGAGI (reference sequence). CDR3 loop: CASSYSMGQHL. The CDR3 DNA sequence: TGTGCCAGCAGTTACTCCATGGGCCAGCATCTT.

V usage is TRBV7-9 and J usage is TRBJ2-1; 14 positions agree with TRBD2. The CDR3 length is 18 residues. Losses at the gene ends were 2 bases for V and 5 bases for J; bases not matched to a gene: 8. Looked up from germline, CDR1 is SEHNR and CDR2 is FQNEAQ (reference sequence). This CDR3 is CASSLPEGLAGGDNEQFF. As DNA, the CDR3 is TGTGCCAGCAGCTTACCGGAAGGACTAGCGGGGGGAGACAATGAGCAGTTCTTC.

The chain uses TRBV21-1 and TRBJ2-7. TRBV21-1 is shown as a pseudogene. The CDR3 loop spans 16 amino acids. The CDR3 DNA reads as TGTGCCAGCAACCATTTATCCCTTGAATACCCCTACGAGCAGTACTTC. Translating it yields CASNHLSLEYPYEQYF.

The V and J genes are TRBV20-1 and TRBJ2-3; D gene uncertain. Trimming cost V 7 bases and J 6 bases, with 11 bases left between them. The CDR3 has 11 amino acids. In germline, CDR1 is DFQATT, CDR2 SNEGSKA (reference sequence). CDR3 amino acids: CSELLTDTQYF. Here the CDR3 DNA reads TGCAGTGAACTCCTTACGGATACGCAGTATTTT.

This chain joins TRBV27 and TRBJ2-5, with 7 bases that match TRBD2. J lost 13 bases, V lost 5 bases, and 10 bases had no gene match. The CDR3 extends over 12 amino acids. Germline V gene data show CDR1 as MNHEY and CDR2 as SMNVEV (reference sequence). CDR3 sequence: CASSGGGGLVYF. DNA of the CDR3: TGTGCCAGCAGTGGGGGGGGTGGGCTGGTGTACTTC.

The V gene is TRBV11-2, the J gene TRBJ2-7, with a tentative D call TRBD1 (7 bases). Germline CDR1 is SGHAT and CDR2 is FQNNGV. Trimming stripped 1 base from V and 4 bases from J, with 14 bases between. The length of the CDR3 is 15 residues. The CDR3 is CASSLGRGRLYEQYF. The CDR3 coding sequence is TGTGCCAGCAGCTTAGGGAGGGGGCGGCTATACGAGCAGTACTTC.

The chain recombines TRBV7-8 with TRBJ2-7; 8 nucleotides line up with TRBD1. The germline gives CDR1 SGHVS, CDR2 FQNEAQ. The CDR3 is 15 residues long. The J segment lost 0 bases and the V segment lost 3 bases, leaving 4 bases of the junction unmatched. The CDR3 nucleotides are TGTGCCAGCAGCTTCGGGACAGGCCGCTCCTACGAGCAGTACTTC. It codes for CASSFGTGRSYEQYF.